What follows describes a single TCR beta chain. Its specific antigen is unknown. Base qualities are not recorded, but no much larger clone differs from it by a single base. The same CDR3 arises from other DNA sequences in this sample as well. Donors were healthy HIV-negative adults with no recently reported acute infections or vaccinations. Only Caucasian adults living in Nashville, Tennessee, USA were represented among the donors. Magnetic negative selection was used to enrich CD4+ T cells, after which naive cells were positively selected on CD45RA and the negative fraction became the memory subset. Blood was collected by leukapheresis, and PBMCs were isolated by Ficoll-Histopaque density gradient centrifugation and then cryopreserved in liquid nitrogen vapor phase. Purity and quantity of every magnetically sorted T cell population were checked by analytical flow cytometry. Genomic DNA was isolated from each sorted fraction and quantified by UV absorbance on a Nanodrop 2000c.

This entry is derived from a study of shared clonotypes between healthy human individuals (dated by TCRdb to the early 2020s). Notes on the research overall: The cohort comprised a couple of women and a few men aged 18 to 49 years. For each donor, three plates each were used for CD4 naive and CD4 memory, two plates were used for CD8 naive, and one plate was used for CD8 memory. The study deeply sequenced blood TCR repertoires of about 5 healthy adults to estimate repertoire size and the extent of clonotype sharing between individuals. Different laboratories and diverse techniques were used to prepare libraries and sequence TCR repertoires, to increase sequencing depth and limit assay-specific biases. Between about 0.8 and 8.9 billion PBMCs per donor were obtained by leukapheresis. The full study reports these points: Across a handful of donors, roughly 5.4% of naive CD4, roughly 3.5% of naive CD8, approximately 2.5% of memory CD4, and approximately 0.42% of memory CD8 clonotypes were shared. Sampling was restricted to blood, and TCR repertoires in tissues likely differ from the TCR repertoires found in blood. Rarefaction of sorted-subset datasets indicated incomplete sequencing despite the large sequencing depth. Based on pairwise subsampling, the degree of clonotype sharing among donors was expected to be affected by sequencing depth. The small number of donors limited the genetic and exposure-history diversity represented. Naive subsets generally had larger estimated clonotype richness than memory subsets did. Compared with non-shared clonotypes, clonotypes shared by all four sorted-subset donors had higher generation probabilities.

TCR CDR3 regions were amplified from genomic DNA by multiplex PCR using the deep immunoSEQ assay. Extracted genomic DNA from each cell subset was distributed evenly across all wells of several immunoSEQ 96-well plates, and each plate was treated as a replicate. For sorted subsets, about 200 ng genomic DNA, equal to 25,000 to 35,000 T cell genomes, was loaded into each replicate PCR. The purified libraries were quantified using a Qubit 3.0 fluorometer, sized with a Bioanalyzer 2100, and then quantified again using the KAPA Library Quantification kit. A separate single-read 150-cycle Illumina NextSeq 550 flow cell was used to sequence each immunoSEQ 96-well plate. The authors' pipeline ran thus. The immunoSEQ output contained only junctional sequences without quality scores, so filtering could not match that applied to full-length reads. Sequences were annotated with PyIR, a Python wrapper for IgBLAST v1.9, using IMGT germline references to assign V/J genes and CDR3. Reads were removed for weak V/J assignments (E-value above 1e-6), missing CDR3, stop codons, out-of-frame junctions, or ambiguous translated residues. A V3J clonotype was defined by an identical inferred V gene, J gene, and CDR3 amino acid sequence. Percentage overlap between repertoires was calculated by dividing the number of shared unique clonotypes by the size of the smaller repertoire. Richness of each repertoire was evaluated using RTK rarefaction, the Chao1 estimator, and Recon v2.1 estimates of unobserved clonotypes. OLGA was used to compute generation probabilities for all TCRbeta clonotypes that the gDNA method yielded from a handful of donors. TCRdb holds this immuneACCESS table with in-frame rearrangements only. Some clones are missing; in checked studies, unresolved V genes explain under half, and the rest has no known cause. Clonal size and the V and J genes are those of that table, whereas D and trimming came from the DNA. The sample table contains 550,000 to 850,000 clones; only one count was recorded for roughly 72% of them. The ten largest make up approximately 1.7% of the sample.

CDR1 and CDR2, per the germline V gene, are SGHRS and YFSETQ. Unmatched junction bases come to 3, with V trimmed by 0 bases and J by 0 bases. The CDR3 goes from the cysteine to the phenylalanine over 16 residues. Only the CDR3 DNA is retained, 48 bases long and in frame from the first base. The clonotype comes from a woman in her twenties or thirties in good health. The source material was memory CD4+ T cells sorted from blood. The cell subset or site label for this specimen denotes: CD45RA-negative fraction. Recombination linked TRBV5-1 to TRBJ2-1, with 7 central nucleotides matching TRBD2. The CDR3 sequence is CASSLDGGSSYNEQFF. In nucleotide form, the sequence is TGCGCCAGCAGCTTGGATGGCGGGAGCTCCTACAATGAGCAGTTCTTC.